This TCR beta chain was observed in a study of blood T cell repertoires in COVID-19. Background on the study: Both acute and convalescent COVID-19 samples were obtained from the United States, Italy and Spain. T cells, B-cell-depleted T cells, or PBMCs provided the cDNA or gDNA that served as material.

Seattle patients were enrolled during active infection and followed longitudinally. The V segment lost 4 bases and the J segment 2 bases; nucleotides outside the gene matches: 4. This CDR3 spans 13 amino acids. CDR1 is SQVTM, CDR2 ANQGSEA, per germline. Original processing notes: Nucleated cell counts were estimated from reference gene primer amplification. Profiling relied on immunoSEQ multiplex PCR, and the TCRdb table lists in-frame clones only, not all of them. Clone size and the V and J calls come from that table; the DNA yielded D and trimming. Found here are 380,000 or so clones, approximately 86% of them singletons; the top ten hold about 7.6%.

This TCR derives from a woman aged 60 to 75 with COVID-19, enrolled during active disease. Sequenced input: peripheral blood. The V gene is TRBV29-1, the J gene TRBJ1-1; 7 positions agree with TRBD1. This chain's CDR3 is CSVAGQINTEAFF. The CDR3 DNA follows: TGCAGCGTTGCGGGACAGATAAACACTGAAGCTTTCTTT.